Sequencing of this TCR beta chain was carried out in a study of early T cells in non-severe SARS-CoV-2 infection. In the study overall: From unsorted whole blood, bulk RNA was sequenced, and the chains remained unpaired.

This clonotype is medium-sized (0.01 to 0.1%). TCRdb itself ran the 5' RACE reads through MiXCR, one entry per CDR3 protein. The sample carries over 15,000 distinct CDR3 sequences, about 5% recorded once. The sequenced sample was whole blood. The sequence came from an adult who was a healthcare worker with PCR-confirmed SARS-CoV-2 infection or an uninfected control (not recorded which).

Here the CDR3 DNA reads TGCAGTGCCCCGGGACTAGCGGGAGCCCCCTACAATGAGCAGTTCTTC. Amino acid sequence: CSAPGLAGAPYNEQFF. The chain uses TRBV20-1 and TRBJ2-1; 14 bases agree with TRBD2. The V segment lost 6 bases and the J segment 2 bases; nucleotides outside the gene matches: 6. The CDR3 spans 16 residues. The germline gives CDR1 DFQATT, CDR2 SNEGSKA (reference sequence).